The 3 T cell receptor beta chains given below trace back to one sample, sequenced in a study of patients and donors after allogeneic stem cell transplantation. A single record per CDR3 protein comes from TCRdb applying MiXCR to the RT-PCR reads. The sample consists of around 200,000 distinct CDR3 sequences, around 40% of them appearing once. The sample was blood, either unsorted or a sorted T cell fraction (not recorded which). Receptors were obtained from a human donor who was either an allogeneic HSCT recipient or a stem cell or donor lymphocyte infusion donor (not recorded which). It is not recorded whose cells these are; they may come from a transplant donor.

The genes are TRBV12-3 or TRBV12-4 and TRBJ1-5, with D maybe TRBD1 (6 bases). V lost 2 bases, J lost 5 bases, and 16 bases lay in between. This CDR3 comprises 16 residues. The CDR3 DNA follows: TGTGCCAGCAGTTTATTTACAGGGTGGATGGATCAGCCCCAGCATTTT. Translation: CASSLFTGWMDQPQHF.

The chain is built from TRBV7-2 and TRBJ2-7; D is uncertain. The CDR3 has 15 residues. From germline, CDR1 is SGHTA and CDR2 FQGNSA. Trimming removed 0 bases at V and 3 bases at J, with 12 bases between. The CDR3 nucleotides read TGTGCCAGCAGCTTAGCATCCGCACCCGGCTACGAGCAGTACTTC. Amino acids: CASSLASAPGYEQYF.

V is TRBV20-1 and J is TRBJ2-3; D not certain. Germline loops: CDR1 DFQATT, CDR2 SNEGSKA (reference sequence). The CDR3 consists of 11 residues. Trimming took off 1 base at V and 7 bases at J, with 6 bases between the two ends. CDR3 region: CSARGPNTQYF. CDR3 DNA sequence: TGCAGTGCTAGAGGGCCCAATACGCAGTATTTT.